These 22 T cell receptor beta chains originate from one sample sequenced in a study of blood T cell repertoires in COVID-19. TCRdb's copy holds only in-frame clones and misses some; the assay was immunoSEQ multiplex PCR. The sample lists roughly 670,000 clones, just under 90% seen once, with around 0.3% in the top ten. The sequencing input was peripheral blood. These receptors came from a woman between 18 and 30 years old with acute or convalescent COVID-19.

The CDR3 protein is CASRPGQGRWTEAFF. The CDR3 bases are TGTGCCAGCAGACCGGGACAGGGAAGGTGGACTGAAGCTTTCTTT. The chain has TRBV2 and TRBJ1-1; TRBD1 agrees at 9 bases. This CDR3 has 15 residues. Germline V gene sequence: CDR1 SNHLY, CDR2 FYNNEI. V trimming: 6 bases; J trimming: 5 bases; junction bases outside the gene matches: 10.

The genes are TRBV19 and TRBJ1-3; a weak D match, TRBD1 (6 bases). V lost 3 bases and J 3 bases, leaving 12 bases between the germline ends. CDR3 length equals 15 residues. Germline V gene data show CDR1 as LNHDA and CDR2 as SQIVND (reference sequence). The DNA for the CDR3 is TGTGCCAGTAGTATGAACAGGGAGTTTGGAAACACCATATATTTT. Encoded protein: CASSMNREFGNTIYF.

The chain links TRBV27 to TRBJ2-3; tentatively, D is TRBD1 (6 bases). With 6 bases removed from V and 4 bases from J, the gap between germline ends came to 17 bases. The CDR3 length is 15 residues. Germline V gene sequence: CDR1 MNHEY, CDR2 SMNVEV (reference sequence). Written as DNA, the CDR3 is TGTGCCAGCAGACGCAGGGGTGGAGGTCCAGATACGCAGTATTTT. It translates to CASRRRGGGPDTQYF.

CDR3 in amino acids: CASSSLLTVGWTEAFF. CDR3 sequence (DNA): TGTGCCAGCAGTTCTTTGTTGACAGTTGGATGGACTGAAGCTTTCTTT. The chain employs TRBV28 and TRBJ1-1; D possibly corresponds to TRBD1 (5 bases). This CDR3 has 16 residues. CDR1 is MDHEN and CDR2 is SYDVKM in the germline V gene. V lost 4 bases to trimming and J lost 5 bases, with 20 bases between them.

J is TRBJ1-2 and V is TRBV30; maybe TRBD1 (5 bases). Looked up from germline, CDR1 is GTSNPN and CDR2 is SVGIG (reference sequence). V lost 2 bases and J lost 1, with 11 bases in between. The length of the CDR3 is 14 residues. CDR3 DNA sequence: TGTGCCTGGAGTCGACAGACAGTTAACTATGGCTACACCTTC. Protein product: CAWSRQTVNYGYTF.

This rearrangement joins TRBV7-2 to TRBJ1-1; 11 bases line up with TRBD1. The CDR3 has 13 residues. V lost 5 bases and J lost 10; bases outside the gene matches: 6. The germline gives CDR1 SGHTA, CDR2 FQGNSA. CDR3 DNA: TGTGCCAGCAGCATGGACAGGGGGCCCGGAGCTTTCTTT. Its protein is CASSMDRGPGAFF.

V and J are TRBV18 and TRBJ1-2; 9 bases match TRBD1. The CDR3 has 17 amino acids. Germline V CDR1 and CDR2: KGHSH, LQKENI. V trimming: 3 bases; J trimming: 6 bases; junction bases outside the gene matches: 14. CDR3 coding DNA: TGTGCCAGCTCACCCTGGGACAGGGTCGCGTGGAACGATGGCTACACCTTC. It codes for CASSPWDRVAWNDGYTF.

The chain recombines TRBV3-1 (or the pseudogene TRBV3-2) with TRBJ1-2, with 7 bases that match TRBD1. Germline V gene data show CDR1 as LGHDT and CDR2 as YNNKEL (reference sequence). The ends lost 1 base at V and 4 bases at J; junction bases unmatched: 6. The CDR3 sequence is 15 residues long. CDR3 loop: CASSQGGGQAYGYTF. The CDR3, as DNA: TGTGCCAGCAGCCAAGGAGGGGGCCAGGCCTATGGCTACACCTTC.

The genes are TRBV7-2 and TRBJ1-2; D remains ambiguous. From germline, CDR1 is SGHTA and CDR2 FQGNSA. The CDR3 contains 14 residues. With 6 bases removed from V and 8 bases from J, the gap between germline ends came to 19 bases. CDR3 coding DNA: TGTGCCAGCAGTTCCTTGGGCCCAATAGAAGGCTACACCTTC. Translating gives CASSSLGPIEGYTF.

The V call is TRBV2, the J call TRBJ1-1, with a weak D call TRBD1 (5 bases). The germline V and J ends were trimmed by 11 bases and 3 bases, with 16 bases remaining between them. This CDR3 region has 13 residues. Germline lookup yields CDR1 SNHLY and CDR2 FYNNEI. Written as DNA, the CDR3 is TGTGCCGGGGGAAGAGGAGGGTACACTGAAGCTTTCTTT. It codes for CAGGRGGYTEAFF.

This chain uses TRBV5-6 with TRBJ1-1; 8 bases line up with TRBD1. The CDR3 contains 15 residues. Trimming removed 0 bases from V and 4 bases from J; junction bases left unmatched: 5. The germline CDR1 and CDR2 sequences are SGHDT and YYEEEE. The CDR3 sequence is CASSLATGGVTEAFF. Here the CDR3 DNA reads TGTGCCAGCAGCTTGGCCACAGGGGGGGTCACTGAAGCTTTCTTT.

The V call is TRBV5-6, the J call TRBJ2-3, with D tentatively TRBD1 (6 bases). This CDR3 has 13 residues. The V gene's germline CDR1 is SGHDT and CDR2 YYEEEE. V gave up 1 base and J gave up 6 bases, with 9 bases separating them. The DNA for the CDR3 is TGTGCCAGCAGCTTGAGGGGGACGGATACGCAGTATTTT. This gives the protein CASSLRGTDTQYF.

The gene calls are TRBV6-5 and TRBJ2-7, with a weak D call TRBD1 (5 bases). The CDR3 length is 14 residues. Germline V lookup: CDR1 MNHEY, CDR2 SVGAGI. The V end was cut by 5 bases, the J end by 0 bases, with 11 bases between. Written as DNA, the CDR3 is TGTGCCAGCAGTCCCCAGGGTTACTCCTACGAGCAGTACTTC. It translates to CASSPQGYSYEQYF.

The chain has TRBV7-9 and TRBJ2-2, with D possibly matching TRBD1 (5 bases). CDR3 length: 15 residues. With 4 bases removed from V and 5 bases from J, the gap between germline ends came to 14 bases. The germline gives CDR1 SEHNR, CDR2 FQNEAQ (reference sequence). CDR3 in DNA: TGTGCCAGCAGCTCCCAGTCAGGGTATACCGGGGAGCTGTTTTTT. Encoded protein: CASSSQSGYTGELFF.

This chain joins TRBV30 and TRBJ1-2; perhaps TRBD1 as D (5 bases). CDR1 is GTSNPN, CDR2 SVGIG, per germline (reference sequence). With 0 bases removed from V and 8 bases from J, the gap between germline ends came to 10 bases. The CDR3 is 12 amino acids. The CDR3 bases are TGTGCCTGGAGTGTAGGGGTCGTGGGCTACACCTTC. This codes for CAWSVGVVGYTF.

This clone was picked up one time. J is TRBJ1-6 and V is TRBV25-1, with a possible D match to TRBD1 (5 bases). This CDR3 region has 14 residues. The germline V gene encodes CDR1 MGHDK and CDR2 SYGVNS. Trimming stripped 6 bases from V and 6 bases from J, with 12 bases between. The CDR3, as DNA: TGTGCCAGCAGGGGGGGACGCGTTAATTCACCCCTCCACTTT. It yields the protein CASRGGRVNSPLHF.

About this clone itself: Other DNA sequences of this sample code for an identical CDR3. J is TRBJ1-5 and V is TRBV28; D unclear. The CDR3 runs to 14 residues. Trimming stripped 2 bases from V and 3 bases from J, with 8 bases between. In germline, CDR1 is MDHEN, CDR2 SYDVKM. CDR3 amino acids: CASSLLQNNQPQHF. As DNA, the CDR3 is TGTGCCAGCAGTTTACTACAGAACAATCAGCCCCAGCATTTT.

The chain couples TRBV7-2 to TRBJ1-2; tentative D call: TRBD1 (5 bases). V was trimmed by 1 base and J by 3 bases, leaving 6 bases between them. The germline V gene encodes CDR1 SGHTA and CDR2 FQGNSA. This CDR3 is built from 13 residues. The CDR3 region is CASSLVTDYGYTF. CDR3 nucleotides: TGTGCCAGCAGCTTAGTGACAGACTATGGCTACACCTTC.

This rearrangement joins TRBV27 to TRBJ2-3; D remains ambiguous. Germline V lookup: CDR1 MNHEY, CDR2 SMNVEV (reference sequence). This CDR3 spans 14 amino acids. Trimming shortened V by 3 bases and J by 2 bases, and 9 bases separated the two germline ends. CDR3 bases: TGTGCCAGCAGTTTTGAGACATACACAGATACGCAGTATTTT. This translates into CASSFETYTDTQYF.

A single count supports this clone. The chain combines TRBV5-1 with TRBJ1-6; tentative D call: TRBD1 (5 bases). The CDR3 runs to 15 residues. Between the trimmed V and J ends, which lost 0 bases and 10 bases, there was a span of 14 bases. In germline, CDR1 is SGHRS, CDR2 YFSETQ. This CDR3 reads CASSLVTGGRSPLHF. In DNA, the CDR3 is TGCGCCAGCAGCTTGGTTACAGGTGGTCGGTCACCCCTCCACTTT.

Concerning this clone: Within the sample, other DNA sequences also encode this same CDR3. This chain joins TRBV18 and TRBJ1-3; possible D gene TRBD1, 6 bases. CDR1 is KGHSH, CDR2 LQKENI, per germline. The V and J ends lost 3 bases and 0 bases respectively, with 6 bases between them. The CDR3 is 14 amino acids. CDR3 sequence (DNA): TGTGCCAGCTCACCGGACAGCTCTGGAAACACCATATATTTT. Translated, it gives CASSPDSSGNTIYF.

The chain couples TRBV5-1 to TRBJ1-2; D is perhaps TRBD1 (6 bases). V was pared by 1 base and J by 3 bases, with 10 bases between. This CDR3 comprises 14 residues. Germline CDR1 SGHRS, CDR2 YFSETQ. CDR3 sequence reads: CASSLFWTDYGYTF. The CDR3, as DNA: TGCGCCAGCAGCTTGTTCTGGACAGACTATGGCTACACCTTC.